This TCR beta chain is drawn from a study of cytomegalovirus exposure and HLA in healthy donors. The J segment lost 1 base and the V segment lost 1 base, leaving 5 bases of the junction unmatched. Germline V gene lookup returns CDR1 MGHRA and CDR2 YSYEKL. The CDR3 spans 16 residues. The PCR ran on 60 Vbeta and 13 Jbeta primers. TCRdb's copy holds only in-frame clones and misses some; the assay was immunoSEQ multiplex PCR. Among about 69,000 clones, around 70% were seen once, and the ten largest hold approximately 11%. The TCR sequence derives from a woman in her twenties or thirties in good health and CMV-seronegative. The chain recombines TRBV4-1 with TRBJ1-1; 8 nucleotides align to TRBD1. Sequencing was carried out using PBMCs. The CDR3 coding sequence is TGCGCCAGCAGCCAAGGTAGGGGACAGGAGAACACTGAAGCTTTCTTT. Protein: CASSQGRGQENTEAFF.